The source of this T cell receptor beta chain is a study of OX40 agonist ivuxolimab in advanced cancers. Study at large: From 23 to 79 years was the age range, with a mean of approximately 63 years, and 70% to 85% were male. Earlier anti-PD-1, anti-PD-L1 or anti-CTLA-4 therapy was permitted; 40% had received some. Study-level results: Doses of 0.1 to 3.0 mg/kg were accompanied by clonal expansion of CD4+ and CD8+ blood T cells by week 6.

On cycle 4 day 1 and cycle 7 day 1, as well as at baseline, blood was sampled. The assay was immunoSEQ multiplex PCR, and TCRdb's table has in-frame clones only and misses some. Among under 95,000 clones listed, about 82% were seen once. On this clone: As yet, its antigen is unknown.

V lost 3 bases and J lost 6, with 12 bases in between. Germline V gene lookup returns CDR1 SNHLY and CDR2 FYNNEI. This CDR3 region has 14 residues. V is TRBV2 and J is TRBJ2-1; D is possibly TRBD1 (5 bases). This receptor was obtained from an adult with an advanced solid tumor such as melanoma, head and neck, liver or kidney cancer. The source was CD4+ or CD8+ T cells sorted from blood, collected in a trial of the OX40 agonist ivuxolimab. The CDR3 loop is CASSDSQGSNEQFF. Here the CDR3 DNA reads TGTGCCAGCAGTGATAGCCAGGGTTCCAATGAGCAGTTCTTC.